This T cell receptor beta chain was identified in a study of T cells in Graves' hyperthyroidism and ophthalmopathy. RNA transcripts yielded amplified TCR beta CDR3 regions. The HTBI primer set drove a first-round RT-PCR of the TCR CDR3. MiXCR, run by TCRdb on the multiplex PCR reads, gives a single entry per CDR3 protein. The table has nearly 750,000 distinct CDR3 sequences, roughly a third seen once; the top ten hold less than 40%. Germline-derived CDR1 and CDR2 are GTSNPN and SVGIG (reference sequence). The CDR3 covers 10 residues. Deletions cut 2 bases from V and 5 bases from J, with 3 bases between. This clonotype was picked up one time.

The V call is TRBV30, the J call TRBJ1-1, with D uncertain. This receptor was taken from a woman in her thirties or forties with Graves' hyperthyroidism. The sequenced sample was blood. The CDR3 bases are TGTGCCTGGAGTCTGACTGAAGCTTTCTTT. This sequence encodes CAWSLTEAFF.